One sample yielded the 32 T cell receptor beta chains listed below, sequenced in a study of a mutant IDH1 vaccine in newly diagnosed glioma. Their specific antigens are unknown. Time point meaning: week 35, safety follow-up. Doses comprised 300 ug of mutant IDH1 20-mer peptide each, plus topical imiquimod. Sequencing used immunoSEQ multiplex PCR; TCRdb keeps in-frame clones, though not all of them. Of tens of thousands of clones in the sample, around four fifths are singletons; the top ten hold roughly 3.2%. Here the sequenced sample was PBMCs, taken from a glioma patient whose treatment included an IDH1 peptide vaccine. The receptors were gathered from a middle-aged man with glioma. Some clones in this sample may be carry-over from other donors' samples.

This clone was counted a single time. The chain carries TRBV7-2 and TRBJ2-5; D could derive from TRBD1 or TRBD2 (5 bases each). CDR3 length: 16 amino acids. The ends were cut back, 4 bases at V and 5 bases at J, with 20 bases in the middle. The V gene's germline CDR1 is SGHTA and CDR2 FQGNSA. In DNA form, the CDR3 reads TGTGCCAGCAGCTCATTTCCCCCGGGGCCTCGGGAGACCCAGTACTTC. As protein: CASSSFPPGPRETQYF.

The chain links TRBV10-3 to TRBJ1-1, with unresolved D. Trimming removed 10 bases from V and 5 bases from J, with 23 bases in between. Germline assignment: CDR1 ENHRY and CDR2 SYGVKD. The CDR3 runs to 15 residues. Here the CDR3 reads CATRNVVGRATEAFF. CDR3 nucleotide sequence: TGTGCCACCAGGAATGTGGTTGGGCGGGCGACTGAAGCTTTCTTT.

V gene TRBV5-1 combines with J gene TRBJ1-3; D is unclear. Germline V gene sequence: CDR1 SGHRS, CDR2 YFSETQ. There are 13 residues in the CDR3. V lost 3 bases to trimming and J lost 2 bases, with 6 bases between them. The CDR3 here is CASSSNPGNTIYF. CDR3 nucleotide sequence: TGCGCCAGCAGCTCGAATCCTGGAAACACCATATATTTT. The whole variable domain, filled in from reference TRBV5-1 and TRBJ1-3, reads KAGVTQTPRYLIKTRGQQVTLSCSPISGHRSVSWYQQTPGQGLQFLFEYFSETQRNKGNFPGRFSGRQFSNSRSEMNVSTLELGDSALYLCASSSNPGNTIYFGEGSWLTVV.

The rearrangement links TRBV5-1 to TRBJ2-7; D uncertain. Germline V gene data show CDR1 as SGHRS and CDR2 as YFSETQ. This CDR3 spans 13 amino acids. Trimming left V 0 bases short and J 2 bases short, with 6 bases between. In DNA, the CDR3 is TGCGCCAGCAGCTTGGATCCCGCCTACGAGCAGTACTTC. Its translation is CASSLDPAYEQYF. Drawing the rest from reference TRBV5-1 and TRBJ2-7, the complete variable domain is KAGVTQTPRYLIKTRGQQVTLSCSPISGHRSVSWYQQTPGQGLQFLFEYFSETQRNKGNFPGRFSGRQFSNSRSEMNVSTLELGDSALYLCASSLDPAYEQYFGPGTRLTVT.

The chain links TRBV30 to TRBJ1-5; 11 nucleotides match TRBD1. The CDR3 is made up of 18 amino acids. Germline V gene lookup returns CDR1 GTSNPN and CDR2 SVGIG (reference sequence). V gave up 3 bases and J gave up 4 bases; unmatched junction bases: 14. The CDR3: CAWSREPSGTGGNQPQHF. DNA for the CDR3: TGTGCCTGGAGCCGTGAGCCCTCCGGGACAGGGGGAAATCAGCCCCAGCATTTT.

The gene calls are TRBV29-1 and TRBJ1-4, with D possibly being TRBD1 (6 bases). V was trimmed by 6 bases and J by 8 bases, leaving 13 bases between them. The CDR3 contains 12 residues. Germline loops: CDR1 SQVTM, CDR2 ANQGSEA. In DNA form, the CDR3 reads TGCAGCGTCGGACAGACCAGCGAAAAACTGTTTTTT. It yields the protein CSVGQTSEKLFF.

This chain connects TRBV4-2 to TRBJ2-3; D uncertain. V lost 0 bases and J 3 bases, leaving 16 bases between the germline ends. The CDR3 sequence is 17 residues long. From germline, CDR1 is LGHNA and CDR2 YNFKEQ. The CDR3 DNA sequence: TGTGCCAGCAGCCAAGATCCCGAGTCGTTAGGGACAGATACGCAGTATTTT. It translates to CASSQDPESLGTDTQYF.

The J gene is TRBJ1-3, the V gene TRBV7-8; the D gene is possibly TRBD1 (6 bases). V gave up 1 base and J gave up 0 bases, with 13 bases separating them. CDR1 is SGHVS, CDR2 FQNEAQ, per germline. The CDR3 has 17 amino acids. The CDR3 DNA follows: TGTGCCAGCAGCTTAGTTGGGGGCTTTATCTCTGGAAACACCATATATTTT. This codes for CASSLVGGFISGNTIYF.

The chain couples TRBV29-1 to TRBJ2-2; D gene unclear. Trimming took off 1 base at V and 4 bases at J, with 7 bases between the two ends. The CDR3 is 13 residues long. CDR1 SQVTM and CDR2 ANQGSEA come from the germline V gene. CDR3: CSVEAGSTGELFF. The CDR3 DNA reads TGCAGCGTTGAAGCTGGGTCCACCGGGGAGCTGTTTTTT.

The chain joins TRBV5-1 to TRBJ2-7, with D tentatively TRBD2 (6 bases). The CDR3 contains 14 residues. V lost 0 bases and J 7 bases, leaving 14 bases between the germline ends. The germline gives CDR1 SGHRS, CDR2 YFSETQ. The DNA of the CDR3 is TGCGCCAGCAGCTTGGGGGCAGTCGGGGGAGAGCAGTACTTC. Translated: CASSLGAVGGEQYF.

V gene TRBV19 combines with J gene TRBJ1-4; D possibly corresponds to TRBD1 (6 bases). Germline V lookup: CDR1 LNHDA, CDR2 SQIVND (reference sequence). This CDR3 region has 13 residues. With 7 bases removed from V and 4 bases from J, the gap between germline ends came to 10 bases. The DNA of the CDR3 is TGTGCCAGTATGAGGACAGTTAATGAAAAACTGTTTTTT. This encodes CASMRTVNEKLFF.

The V call is TRBV5-1, the J call TRBJ2-2; 7 bases fit TRBD1. CDR1 is SGHRS, CDR2 YFSETQ, per germline. The ends lost 4 bases at V and 4 bases at J; junction bases unmatched: 7. The CDR3 has 15 residues. The DNA for the CDR3 is TGCGCCAGCAGCGAAGACAGGGTGGGCACCGGGGAGCTGTTTTTT. Its translation is CASSEDRVGTGELFF.

This clone has only one observation. The V and J genes are TRBV5-4 and TRBJ2-2; D may be TRBD1 or TRBD2 (6 bases each). Germline V gives CDR1 SGHNT, CDR2 YYREEE (reference sequence). This CDR3 spans 17 amino acids. With 2 bases removed from V and 5 bases from J, the gap between germline ends came to 19 bases. The CDR3 DNA is TGTGCCAGCAGCTTTCGGGAGATTGGGGGGCGGACCGGGGAGCTGTTTTTT. It encodes CASSFREIGGRTGELFF.

The rearrangement uses TRBV7-9 and TRBJ1-1, with D uncertain. The CDR3 is 16 amino acids. Germline values: CDR1 SEHNR, CDR2 FQNEAQ (reference sequence). The V and J ends lost 5 bases and 4 bases respectively, with 20 bases between them. The DNA of the CDR3 is TGTGCCAGCAGCCCCCAAGTTTCGGGCCCCGGCACTGAAGCTTTCTTT. Its translation is CASSPQVSGPGTEAFF.

This clone was counted once. The chain is built from TRBV6-1 and TRBJ1-2; 7 nucleotides agree with TRBD1. There are 14 residues in the CDR3. Germline V gene sequence: CDR1 MNHNS, CDR2 SASEGT. The ends lost 7 bases at V and 0 bases at J; junction bases unmatched: 5. CDR3 nucleotides: TGTGCCAGCAACGACAGGGCGCCTAACTATGGCTACACCTTC. Translation: CASNDRAPNYGYTF.

A single count supports this clone. The V and J genes are TRBV6-5 and TRBJ1-1, with 8 bases matching TRBD1. Germline loops: CDR1 MNHEY, CDR2 SVGAGI. Unmatched junction bases numbered 7, after V lost 6 bases and J lost 1 base. The length of the CDR3 is 15 residues. In DNA form, the CDR3 reads TGTGCCAGCAGACGACCCGGGACAGGGAACACTGAAGCTTTCTTT. Protein sequence: CASRRPGTGNTEAFF.

V is TRBV29-1 and J is TRBJ1-1, with D hard to call. In germline, CDR1 is SQVTM, CDR2 ANQGSEA. Trimming pared 7 bases from V and 4 bases from J, leaving 19 bases between. CDR3 length equals 14 residues. The CDR3 sequence is CSATYEILSTEAFF. CDR3 DNA sequence: TGCAGCGCGACTTACGAAATCCTTTCCACTGAAGCTTTCTTT. Combining the CDR3 with reference TRBV29-1 and TRBJ1-1 gives the whole variable domain SAVISQKPSRDICQRGTSLTIQCQVDSQVTMMFWYRQQPGQSLTLIATANQGSEATYESGFVIDKFPISRPNLTFSTLTVSNMSPEDSSIYLCSATYEILSTEAFFGQGTRLTVV.

This clone appeared once. V and J are TRBV11-2 and TRBJ1-2, with 12 nucleotides matching TRBD1. The CDR3 sequence is 13 residues long. CDR1 and CDR2 (germline): SGHAT, FQNNGV. The J segment lost 8 bases and the V segment lost 4 bases, leaving 2 bases of the junction unmatched. This CDR3 reads CASSSGQGAGYTF. The CDR3 DNA sequence: TGTGCCAGCAGCTCGGGACAGGGGGCAGGCTACACCTTC.

The chain combines TRBV19 with TRBJ1-5; D perhaps matches TRBD1 (5 bases). The CDR3 runs 15 residues. Germline values: CDR1 LNHDA, CDR2 SQIVND (reference sequence). Trimming cost V 3 bases and J 6 bases, with 15 bases left between them. CDR3 sequence reads: CASSMVSGMGQPQHF. CDR3 DNA sequence: TGTGCCAGTAGTATGGTATCAGGGATGGGTCAGCCCCAGCATTTT.

About this clone itself: The sample has other DNA sequences that encode this CDR3 too. V and J are TRBV6-5 and TRBJ1-1; the D is unclear. CDR1 MNHEY and CDR2 SVGAGI come from the germline V gene. The CDR3 has 11 amino acids. Trimming pared 6 bases from V and 0 bases from J, leaving 2 bases between. CDR3 nucleotides: TGTGCCAGCAGACTGAACACTGAAGCTTTCTTT. Translating gives CASRLNTEAFF.

The rearrangement links TRBV5-1 to TRBJ1-4; weak D call: TRBD1 (5 bases). The CDR3 has 16 amino acids. In germline, CDR1 is SGHRS, CDR2 YFSETQ. The germline V and J ends were trimmed by 0 bases and 4 bases, with 13 bases remaining between them. This CDR3 reads CASSLDRIGHNEKLFF. The CDR3, as DNA: TGCGCCAGCAGCTTGGACAGGATTGGTCATAATGAAAAACTGTTTTTT. The full variable domain, with the rest looked up from reference TRBV5-1 and TRBJ1-4, is KAGVTQTPRYLIKTRGQQVTLSCSPISGHRSVSWYQQTPGQGLQFLFEYFSETQRNKGNFPGRFSGRQFSNSRSEMNVSTLELGDSALYLCASSLDRIGHNEKLFFGSGTQLSVL.

This clone was recorded once. The chain recombines TRBV6-1 with TRBJ1-5, with TRBD1 matching 7 bases. The V segment lost 7 bases and the J segment 6 bases; nucleotides outside the gene matches: 9. Germline V gene lookup returns CDR1 MNHNS and CDR2 SASEGT. The CDR3 extends over 14 amino acids. The CDR3 reads CASTRQGSFQPQHF. CDR3 in DNA: TGTGCCAGCACTCGACAGGGATCCTTTCAGCCCCAGCATTTT.

The J gene is TRBJ2-6, the V gene TRBV10-2; D gene ambiguous. The CDR3 length is 13 residues. CDR1 WSHSY and CDR2 SAAADI come from the germline V gene. The V end was cut by 4 bases, the J end by 3 bases, with 4 bases between. The CDR3 DNA reads TGCGCCAGCAGTGCGCGTGGGGCCAACGTCCTGACTTTC. Protein sequence: CASSARGANVLTF.

The V gene is TRBV5-1, the J gene TRBJ1-1, with D possibly TRBD1 on 5 matching bases. The CDR3 covers 16 residues. The germline V gene encodes CDR1 SGHRS and CDR2 YFSETQ. The V end was cut by 3 bases, the J end by 0 bases, with 15 bases between. CDR3 coding DNA: TGCGCCAGCAGCTCCCCCCCCGGGACGGTGAACACTGAAGCTTTCTTT. Translated: CASSSPPGTVNTEAFF.

The V call is TRBV4-3, the J call TRBJ2-1; a weak D match, TRBD1 (6 bases). The germline gives CDR1 LGHNA, CDR2 YSLEER. CDR3 length: 16 residues. V dropped 1 base and J dropped 2 bases, with 12 bases sitting between them. The CDR3 sequence: CASSQGLGAPYNEQFF. The CDR3 bases are TGCGCCAGCAGCCAAGGATTGGGGGCCCCCTACAATGAGCAGTTCTTC.

The CDR3 protein is CASSLEVTGANVLTF. The CDR3 coding sequence is TGTGCCAGCAGCTTGGAGGTCACTGGGGCCAACGTCCTGACTTTC. The chain uses TRBV5-4 and TRBJ2-6; no clear D gene. V lost 0 bases, J lost 2 bases, and 6 bases lay in between. This CDR3 is built from 15 residues. Per germline, CDR1 SGHNT and CDR2 YYREEE (reference sequence).

The gene calls are TRBV6-1 and TRBJ1-6; D gene ambiguous. This CDR3 is built from 12 residues. CDR1 MNHNS and CDR2 SASEGT come from the germline V gene. V lost 4 bases and J lost 7, with 5 bases in between. The CDR3 sequence is CASSVSNSPLHF. The CDR3 region has the DNA TGTGCCAGCAGTGTCAGCAATTCACCCCTCCACTTT.

This clone has just a few counts. The genes are TRBV19 and TRBJ1-4; D is uncertain. V lost 3 bases and J lost 3, with 8 bases in between. The germline gives CDR1 LNHDA, CDR2 SQIVND (reference sequence). CDR3 length: 14 residues. The CDR3 loop reads CASSINPANEKLFF. The CDR3 nucleotides read TGTGCCAGTAGTATCAATCCGGCTAATGAAAAACTGTTTTTT.

The chain combines TRBV19 with TRBJ2-7, with a possible D match to TRBD1 (5 bases). V was trimmed by 6 bases and J by 2 bases, leaving 11 bases between them. CDR1 and CDR2 from the germline V gene are LNHDA and SQIVND (reference sequence). This CDR3 spans 13 amino acids. The CDR3: CASRGWGPYEQYF. CDR3 nucleotide sequence: TGTGCCAGTAGGGGCTGGGGCCCCTACGAGCAGTACTTC.

This clone was recorded only once. The chain is built from TRBV5-1 and TRBJ2-2; maybe TRBD2 (5 bases). This CDR3 spans 14 amino acids. Germline CDR1 reads SGHRS; CDR2 reads YFSETQ. Deletions cut 0 bases from V and 4 bases from J, with 7 bases between. The DNA of the CDR3 is TGCGCCAGCAGCTTGGGAGGGAGCACCGGGGAGCTGTTTTTT. It is translated as CASSLGGSTGELFF.

V gene TRBV5-1 combines with J gene TRBJ2-1; a possible D gene is TRBD2 (6 bases). CDR1 is SGHRS, CDR2 YFSETQ, per germline. The length of the CDR3 is 15 residues. V shed 0 bases and J shed 3 bases, with 10 bases lying between them. CDR3 bases: TGCGCCAGCAGCTTGGTCGGGGGAGACTACAATGAGCAGTTCTTC. It yields the protein CASSLVGGDYNEQFF.

This clone was counted a few times. The rearrangement links TRBV5-1 to TRBJ1-6; a possible D gene is TRBD1 (6 bases). V was pared by 4 bases and J by 9 bases, with 14 bases between. CDR1 and CDR2 (germline): SGHRS, YFSETQ. The CDR3 runs 14 residues. CDR3 residues: CASSTRGESSPLHF. The CDR3 nucleotides are TGCGCCAGCAGCACCAGGGGAGAATCTTCACCCCTCCACTTT.